This T cell receptor beta chain was sequenced for a study of radiation and T cells in renal cell carcinoma. Notes on the study in general: Without pretreatment biopsies, baseline tumor clonotype presence was undetermined. In blood, top tumor clones expanded by 2 weeks, shrinking by 4.

Repertoires were generated with immunoSEQ multiplex PCR, while TCRdb's copy carries only in-frame clones and drops some. This sample yields about 130,000 clones, of which about 81% are seen a single time; less than 2.5% belongs to the top ten. This clone has just a few counts. Its specificity is not known. As to time point: blood 2 weeks post-SBRT. Treatment of the sample: 15 Gy SBRT to primary tumor, nephrectomy 4 weeks later. The tumor was a clear cell renal cell carcinoma. The CDR3 extends over 13 amino acids. With V trimmed by 5 bases and J by 3 bases, 3 bases remained unmatched. The germline V gene has CDR1 MGHDK and CDR2 SYGVNS.

The receptor was isolated from a woman between 55 and 75 years old with renal cell carcinoma. The rearrangement joins TRBV25-1 to TRBJ1-1; 7 bases align to TRBD1. Sequenced here: blood, sampled from a patient whose treatment included radiotherapy and nephrectomy. In nucleotides, the CDR3 is TGTGCCAGCAGTTCCACAGGGGACACTGAAGCTTTCTTT. This translates into CASSSTGDTEAFF.